The clone carrying this T cell receptor (beta chain) was observed once. The antigen remains unidentified. A second PCR of 7 to 11 cycles used a sample-barcoded 5' primer and a J-beta primer mix. MiXCR, run by TCRdb on the 5' RACE reads, gives a single entry per CDR3 protein. The sample has 1.5 million to 2 million distinct CDR3 sequences; approximately 39% are singletons. This entry is derived from a study of blood T cells in healthy people across ages. General observations from the study: Older age went with lower TCR beta diversity per million T cells, in a roughly linear way.

Every sample yielded at least 6.5 million isolated PBMCs. The sample comprised blood. The receptor was isolated from a human donor in good health.

The CDR3: CASSWVLEKLFF. Here the CDR3 DNA reads TGTGCCAGCAGTTGGGTCTTGGAAAAACTGTTTTTT. This chain joins TRBV28 and TRBJ1-4; D is unresolved. The V and J ends lost 4 bases and 8 bases respectively, with 8 bases between them. The germline gives CDR1 MDHEN, CDR2 SYDVKM. This CDR3 has 12 residues.